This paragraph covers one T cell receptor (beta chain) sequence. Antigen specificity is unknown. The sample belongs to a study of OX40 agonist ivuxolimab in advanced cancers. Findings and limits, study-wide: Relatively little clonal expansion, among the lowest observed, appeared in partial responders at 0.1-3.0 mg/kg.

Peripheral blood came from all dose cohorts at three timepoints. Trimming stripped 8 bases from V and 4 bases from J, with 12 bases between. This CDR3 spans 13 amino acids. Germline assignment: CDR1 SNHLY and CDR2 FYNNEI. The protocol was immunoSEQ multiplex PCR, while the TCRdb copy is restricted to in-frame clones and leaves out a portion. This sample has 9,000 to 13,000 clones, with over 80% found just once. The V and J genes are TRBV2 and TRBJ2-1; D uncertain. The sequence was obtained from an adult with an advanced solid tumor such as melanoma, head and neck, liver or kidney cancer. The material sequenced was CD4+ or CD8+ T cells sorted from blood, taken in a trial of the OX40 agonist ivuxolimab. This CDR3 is CASLPTGYNEQFF. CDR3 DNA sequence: TGTGCCAGCCTCCCGACTGGGTACAATGAGCAGTTCTTC.